This T cell receptor (beta chain) was sequenced for a study of human T cells and chemical hapten exposure. Study background: Predominantly women, the patients had alopecia areata, totalis or universalis.

Documented time point: pre-sensitization, week 0. Documented treatment: therapeutic diphenylcyclopropenone sensitization with weekly scalp DPC. The V end lost 5 bases, the J end lost 4 bases, and 14 bases lay between the germline ends. Per the germline V gene, CDR1 is MNHEY and CDR2 is SVGEGT. The CDR3 length is 14 residues. The sample holds many counts of this clonotype. TCRdb reprocessed the RACE reads with MiXCR, giving one entry per CDR3 protein. The table has over 300,000 distinct CDR3 sequences, 4.5% to 6% seen once; the top ten hold 2.6%. Sample: whole blood, taken in connection with sensitization to the hapten diphenylcyclopropenone (DPC). This TCR was sampled from a woman aged 45-65 years with alopecia areata. Some clones in this sample may be carry-over from other donors' samples. The chain joins TRBV6-2 or TRBV6-3 to TRBJ2-5; the D is unclear. Here the CDR3 DNA reads TGTGCCAGCAGTCCCGGACCTCTCCCAGAGACCCAGTACTTC. Its protein product is CASSPGPLPETQYF.